A single T cell receptor (beta chain) is shown here with its context. This CDR3 contains 17 residues. Germline values: CDR1 SEHNR, CDR2 FQNEAQ (reference sequence). The V and J ends lost 1 base and 3 bases respectively, with 18 bases between them. This entry is derived from a study of blood T cell repertoires in COVID-19. Study summary: From T cells, B-cell-depleted T cells, or PBMCs came the material, which was cDNA or gDNA.

The table came from immunoSEQ multiplex PCR; TCRdb's copy has only in-frame clones and leaves some out. The sample carries 150,000 to 200,000 clones, approximately 90% recorded once. The sequenced sample was peripheral blood. This sequence originates from a man aged 55 to 70 with active or convalescent COVID-19. The chain recombines TRBV7-9 with TRBJ2-5, with a weak D call TRBD2 (5 bases). The CDR3 coding sequence is TGTGCCAGCAGCTTAGGCGAGGCATTCCGGGGTGAAGAGACCCAGTACTTC. Protein sequence: CASSLGEAFRGEETQYF.